This T cell receptor beta chain derives from a study of shared clonotypes between healthy human individuals. Study as a whole: The study used three CD4 naive, three CD4 memory, two CD8 naive and one CD8 memory plate per donor.

The assay was immunoSEQ multiplex PCR, and TCRdb's table has in-frame clones only and misses some. The sample records under 750,000 clones, 55% to 75% being singletons. The V gene's germline CDR1 is SGHVS and CDR2 FQNEAQ. J was trimmed by 5 bases and V by 5 bases; bases with no gene match: 11. This CDR3 has 16 residues. Naive CD4+ cells were CD45RA-selected; the remaining cells were memory. Sequencing was carried out using memory CD4+ T cells sorted from blood. Subset meaning: CD45RA-negative fraction. This clonotype was sampled from a woman aged 25 to 39 in good health. The chain links TRBV7-8 to TRBJ2-5; TRBD2 matches 10 bases. CDR3 in DNA: TGTGCCAGCAGCCCCCTTCCCATAGCGGGAGGCGAGACCCAGTACTTC. This translates into CASSPLPIAGGETQYF.